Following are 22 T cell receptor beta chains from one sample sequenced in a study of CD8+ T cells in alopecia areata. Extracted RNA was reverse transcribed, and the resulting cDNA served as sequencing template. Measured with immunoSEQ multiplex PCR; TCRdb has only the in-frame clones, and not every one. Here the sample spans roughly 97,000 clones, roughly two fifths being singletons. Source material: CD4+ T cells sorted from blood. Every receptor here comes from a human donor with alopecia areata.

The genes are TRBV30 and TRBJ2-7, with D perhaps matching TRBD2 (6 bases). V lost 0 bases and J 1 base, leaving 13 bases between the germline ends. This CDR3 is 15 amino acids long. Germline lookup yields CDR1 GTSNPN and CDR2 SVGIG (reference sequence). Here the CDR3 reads CAWSVPSEGSYEQYF. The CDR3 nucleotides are TGTGCCTGGAGTGTCCCTAGCGAGGGGTCCTACGAGCAGTACTTC.

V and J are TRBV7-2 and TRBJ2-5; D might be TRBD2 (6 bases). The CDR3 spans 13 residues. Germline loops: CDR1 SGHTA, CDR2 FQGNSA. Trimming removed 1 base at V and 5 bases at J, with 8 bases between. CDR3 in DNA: TGTGCCAGCAGCTTAGGGGGAGGCGAGACCCAGTACTTC. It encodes CASSLGGGETQYF.

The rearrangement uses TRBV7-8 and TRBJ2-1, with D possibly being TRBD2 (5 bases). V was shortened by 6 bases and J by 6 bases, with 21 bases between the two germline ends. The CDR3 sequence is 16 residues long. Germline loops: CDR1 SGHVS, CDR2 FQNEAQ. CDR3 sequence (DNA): TGTGCCAGCAGGGTACGGGCGGGTGAGGTTCGCAATGAGCAGTTCTTC. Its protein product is CASRVRAGEVRNEQFF.

CDR3 sequence reads: CASSLEVTGQVKYTQYF. As DNA, the CDR3 is TGCGCCAGCAGCTTGGAAGTCACTGGACAGGTCAAGTATACGCAGTATTTT. The chain employs TRBV5-1 and TRBJ2-3, with 7 bases matching TRBD1. J was trimmed by 7 bases and V by 0 bases; bases with no gene match: 14. Germline CDR1 reads SGHRS; CDR2 reads YFSETQ. This CDR3 is built from 17 residues. The variable domain in full, with the rest retrieved from reference TRBV5-1 and TRBJ2-3, is KAGVTQTPRYLIKTRGQQVTLSCSPISGHRSVSWYQQTPGQGLQFLFEYFSETQRNKGNFPGRFSGRQFSNSRSEMNVSTLELGDSALYLCASSLEVTGQVKYTQYFGPGTRLTVL.

CDR3 region: CAWSAYRGANEKLFF. CDR3 DNA: TGTGCCTGGAGTGCATACAGGGGGGCTAATGAAAAACTGTTTTTT. The J gene is TRBJ1-4, the V gene TRBV30, with 8 positions matching TRBD1. The CDR3 totals 15 residues. Germline loops: CDR1 GTSNPN, CDR2 SVGIG (reference sequence). V lost 1 base to trimming and J lost 3 bases; unmatched junction nucleotides: 4.

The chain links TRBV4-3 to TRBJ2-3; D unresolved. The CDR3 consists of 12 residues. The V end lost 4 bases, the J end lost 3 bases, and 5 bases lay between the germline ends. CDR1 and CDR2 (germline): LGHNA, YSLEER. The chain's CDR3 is CASSPGTDTQYF. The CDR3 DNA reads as TGCGCCAGCAGCCCCGGAACAGATACGCAGTATTTT.

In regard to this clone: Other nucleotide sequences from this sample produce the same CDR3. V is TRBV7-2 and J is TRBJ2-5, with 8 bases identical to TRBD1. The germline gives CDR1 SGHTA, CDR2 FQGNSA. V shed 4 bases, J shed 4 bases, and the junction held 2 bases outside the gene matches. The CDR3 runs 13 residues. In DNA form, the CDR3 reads TGTGCCAGCAGCTCCGACAGGGGAGAGACCCAGTACTTC. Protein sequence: CASSSDRGETQYF.

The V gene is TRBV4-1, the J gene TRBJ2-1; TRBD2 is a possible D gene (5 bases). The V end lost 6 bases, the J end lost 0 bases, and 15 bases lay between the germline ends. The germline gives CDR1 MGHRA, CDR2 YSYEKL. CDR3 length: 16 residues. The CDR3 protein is CASRTRADPSYNEQFF. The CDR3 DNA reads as TGCGCCAGCAGAACCAGAGCGGACCCCTCCTACAATGAGCAGTTCTTC.

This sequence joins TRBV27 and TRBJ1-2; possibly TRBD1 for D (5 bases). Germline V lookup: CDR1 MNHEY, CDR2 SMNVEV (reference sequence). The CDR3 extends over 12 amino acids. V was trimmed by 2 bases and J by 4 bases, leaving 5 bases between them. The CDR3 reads CASSLQGYGYTF. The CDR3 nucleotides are TGTGCCAGCAGTTTACAGGGCTATGGCTACACCTTC.

CDR3 region: CSVAMTGLPYEQYF. The CDR3 DNA reads as TGCAGCGTAGCCATGACAGGGCTACCCTACGAGCAGTACTTC. V and J are TRBV29-1 and TRBJ2-7; TRBD1 matches 7 bases. The CDR3 runs 14 residues. Losses at the gene ends were 6 bases for V and 2 bases for J; bases not matched to a gene: 10. CDR1 SQVTM and CDR2 ANQGSEA come from the germline V gene.

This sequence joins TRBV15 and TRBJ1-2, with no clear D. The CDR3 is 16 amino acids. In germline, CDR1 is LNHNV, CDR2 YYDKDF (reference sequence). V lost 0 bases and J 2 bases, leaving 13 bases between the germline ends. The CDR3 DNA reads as TGTGCCACCAGCAGAGACGGGTACGCCAGAAACTATGGCTACACCTTC. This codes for CATSRDGYARNYGYTF.

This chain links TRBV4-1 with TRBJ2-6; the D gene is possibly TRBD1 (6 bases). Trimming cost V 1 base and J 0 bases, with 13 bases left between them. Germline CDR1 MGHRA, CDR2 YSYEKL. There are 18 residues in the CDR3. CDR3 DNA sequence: TGCGCCAGCAGCCAAGTCGGGACAAAAAACTCTGGGGCCAACGTCCTGACTTTC. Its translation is CASSQVGTKNSGANVLTF.

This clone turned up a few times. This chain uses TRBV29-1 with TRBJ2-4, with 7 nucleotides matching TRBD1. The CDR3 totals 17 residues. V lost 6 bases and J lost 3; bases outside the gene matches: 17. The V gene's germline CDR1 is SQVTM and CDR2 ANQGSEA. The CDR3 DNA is TGCAGCGTGTACGCAGGGGGACGACCTCGAGGCAAAAACATTCAGTACTTC. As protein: CSVYAGGRPRGKNIQYF. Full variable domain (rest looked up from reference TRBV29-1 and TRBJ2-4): SAVISQKPSRDICQRGTSLTIQCQVDSQVTMMFWYRQQPGQSLTLIATANQGSEATYESGFVIDKFPISRPNLTFSTLTVSNMSPEDSSIYLCSVYAGGRPRGKNIQYFGAGTRLSVL.

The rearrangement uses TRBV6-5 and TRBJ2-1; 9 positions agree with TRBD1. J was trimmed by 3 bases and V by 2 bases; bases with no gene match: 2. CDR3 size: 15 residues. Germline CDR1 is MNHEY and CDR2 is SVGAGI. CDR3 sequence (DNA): TGTGCCAGCAGTTACAGGGACAGGGACTACAATGAGCAGTTCTTC. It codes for CASSYRDRDYNEQFF.

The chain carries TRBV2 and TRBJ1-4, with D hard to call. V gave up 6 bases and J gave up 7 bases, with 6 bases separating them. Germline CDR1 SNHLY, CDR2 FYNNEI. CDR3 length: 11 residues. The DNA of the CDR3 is TGTGCCAGCAGCCTCAGTGAAAAACTGTTTTTT. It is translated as CASSLSEKLFF.

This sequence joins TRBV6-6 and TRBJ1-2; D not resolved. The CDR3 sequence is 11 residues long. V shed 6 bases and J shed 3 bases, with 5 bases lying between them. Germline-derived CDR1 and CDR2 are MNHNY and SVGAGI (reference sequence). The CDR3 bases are TGTGCCAGCAGGGCGGACTATGGCTACACCTTC. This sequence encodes CASRADYGYTF.

The CDR3 spells CASSSTRAQGYTF. The CDR3, as DNA: TGTGCCAGCAGTTCGACAAGGGCTCAAGGCTACACCTTC. The V gene is TRBV28, the J gene TRBJ1-2; no clear D gene. Germline CDR1 MDHEN, CDR2 SYDVKM. Trimming pared 4 bases from V and 8 bases from J, leaving 14 bases between. CDR3 length: 13 amino acids.

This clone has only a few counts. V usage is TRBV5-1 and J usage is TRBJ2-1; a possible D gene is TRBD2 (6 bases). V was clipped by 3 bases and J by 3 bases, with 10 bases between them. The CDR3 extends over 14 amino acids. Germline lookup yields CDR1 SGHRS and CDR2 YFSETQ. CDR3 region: CASSWGEFYNEQFF. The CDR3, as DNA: TGCGCCAGCAGCTGGGGGGAATTCTACAATGAGCAGTTCTTC.

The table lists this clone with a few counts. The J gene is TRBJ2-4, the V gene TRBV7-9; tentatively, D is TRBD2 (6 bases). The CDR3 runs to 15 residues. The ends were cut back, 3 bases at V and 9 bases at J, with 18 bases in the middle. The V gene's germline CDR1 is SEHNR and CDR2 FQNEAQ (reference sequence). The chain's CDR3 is CASSFHSTQGGIQYF. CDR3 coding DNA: TGTGCCAGCAGCTTCCACAGCACCCAGGGAGGCATTCAGTACTTC.

The DNA of the CDR3 is TGCAGCACCTGGACTAGCGGGTACCACGAGCAGTACTTC. Translated: CSTWTSGYHEQYF. V is TRBV29-1 and J is TRBJ2-7, with TRBD2 matching over 11 bases. CDR1 and CDR2 (germline): SQVTM, ANQGSEA. The CDR3 consists of 13 residues. Trimming removed 8 bases from V and 5 bases from J; junction bases left unmatched: 8.

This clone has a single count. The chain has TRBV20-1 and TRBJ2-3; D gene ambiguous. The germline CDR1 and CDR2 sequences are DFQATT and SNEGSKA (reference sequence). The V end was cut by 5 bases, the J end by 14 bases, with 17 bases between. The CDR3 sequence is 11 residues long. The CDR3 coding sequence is TGCAGTGCTGGCCGGCCGCCGGCAAGGTATTTT. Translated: CSAGRPPARYF.

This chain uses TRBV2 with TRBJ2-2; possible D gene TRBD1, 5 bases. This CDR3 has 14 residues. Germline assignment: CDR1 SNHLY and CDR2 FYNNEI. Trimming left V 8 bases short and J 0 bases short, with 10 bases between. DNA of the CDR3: TGTGCCAGCTCCGAGACAGCGAACACCGGGGAGCTGTTTTTT. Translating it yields CASSETANTGELFF.